This T cell receptor beta chain was captured in a study of Graves' ophthalmopathy and Graves' hyperthyroidism. At the level of the study: The authors collected peripheral blood at initial diagnosis, before any treatment.

The authors amplified TCR beta CDR3 regions from RNA transcripts. Amplification began with first-round RT-PCR using HTBI primers, then second-round multiplex PCR was performed. A single record per CDR3 protein comes from TCRdb applying MiXCR to the multiplex PCR reads. The profile shows under 400,000 distinct CDR3 sequences, about 17% of them singletons. On this clonotype itself: Just one base apart from a much larger clone, this may be a read error.

The ends lost 0 bases at V and 4 bases at J; junction bases unmatched: 14. Germline CDR1 reads DFQATT; CDR2 reads SNEGSKA (reference sequence). This CDR3 comprises 18 residues. The sequence was collected from an adult man with Graves' ophthalmopathy. The source material was peripheral blood. The chain is built from TRBV20-1 and TRBJ1-4; 7 bases agree with TRBD1. The CDR3 sequence: CSARDQRQGSLVNEKLFF. CDR3 DNA: TGCAGTGCTAGAGATCAACGACAGGGCTCTCTAGTTAATGAAAAACTGTTTTTT.